Listed below are T cell receptor beta chains from one sample, sequenced in a study of beta chain features in type 1 diabetes. Some clones are missing from TCRdb's copy, which holds only in-frame ones; the method was immunoSEQ multiplex PCR. The sample lists 400,000 to 550,000 clones; approximately 10% were seen once. The sequencing input was naive CD4+ T cells from blood. The receptor set was obtained from a woman aged 18-29 years in good health. Each CDR3 is given with its conserved first and last residue.

V gene: TRBV7-6
CDR3 length: 15
J gene: TRBJ1-4
CDR3 protein: CASSLVGQTNEKLFF

V gene: TRBV7-9
CDR3 length: 14
J gene: TRBJ1-2
CDR3 protein: CASGYKGLVRGYTF

V gene: TRBV30
CDR3 length: 13
J gene: TRBJ1-5
CDR3 protein: CAWSPDSNQPQHF

V gene: TRBV7-2
CDR3 length: 12
J gene: TRBJ2-1
CDR3 protein: CASSLDRNEQFF

V gene: TRBV9
CDR3 length: 13
J gene: TRBJ2-5
CDR3 protein: CASSEGLKETQYF

V gene: TRBV14
CDR3 length: 13
J gene: TRBJ2-1
CDR3 protein: CASSQGVYSEQFF

V gene: TRBV29-1
CDR3 length: 12
J gene: TRBJ2-3
CDR3 protein: CSVGLRTDTQYF

V gene: TRBV7-2
CDR3 length: 15
J gene: TRBJ2-4
CDR3 protein: CASSLGSGGKDIQYF

V gene: TRBV14
CDR3 length: 14
J gene: TRBJ1-2
CDR3 protein: CASSRFGTSYGYTF

V gene: TRBV19
CDR3 length: 16
J gene: TRBJ2-2
CDR3 protein: CASTNYASGDTGELFF

V gene: TRBV6-5
CDR3 length: 13
J gene: TRBJ1-5
CDR3 protein: CATGWGAQQPQHF

V gene: TRBV14
CDR3 length: 16
J gene: TRBJ2-2
CDR3 protein: CASSQRLAVRTGELFF

V gene: TRBV7-3
CDR3 length: 15
J gene: TRBJ2-1
CDR3 protein: CASSTRGPTSNEQFF

V gene: TRBV9
CDR3 length: 14
J gene: TRBJ2-5
CDR3 protein: CASSVRTGTETQYF

V gene: TRBV28
CDR3 length: 12
J gene: TRBJ1-5
CDR3 protein: CASSPLGQPQHF

V gene: TRBV5-4
CDR3 length: 14
J gene: TRBJ2-6
CDR3 protein: CASSLASGANVLTF

V gene: TRBV18
CDR3 length: 14
J gene: TRBJ2-7
CDR3 protein: CASSAGTGPPEQYF

V gene: TRBV4-3
CDR3 length: 16
J gene: TRBJ1-2
CDR3 protein: CASSHQQWDRRYGYTF

V gene: TRBV7-2
CDR3 length: 12
J gene: TRBJ1-4
CDR3 protein: CASSSYNEKLFF

V gene: TRBV7-2
CDR3 length: 13
J gene: TRBJ2-7
CDR3 protein: CASSLGRNYEQYF